One sample yielded the 16 T cell receptor beta chains listed below, sequenced in a study of T cell changes during pregnancy in multiple sclerosis. TCRdb keeps only in-frame clones here, not all; method: immunoSEQ multiplex PCR. The sample yields about 67,000 clones, 89% seen once. This specimen was peripheral blood, taken in the first trimester of pregnancy. The source of these receptors is a female donor with multiple sclerosis, enrolled in a pregnancy study.

The rearrangement joins TRBV25-1 to TRBJ2-7; TRBD2 agrees at 9 bases. Germline CDR1 and CDR2: MGHDK and SYGVNS. Trimming took 5 bases from V and 2 from J; bases not matched to a gene: 1. The CDR3 covers 13 residues. The CDR3 DNA sequence: TGTGCCAGCAGTCTAGCGGGAACCTACGAGCAGTACTTC. Residues: CASSLAGTYEQYF.

V and J are TRBV19 and TRBJ2-1; 7 bases line up with TRBD2. J was trimmed by 6 bases and V by 7 bases; bases with no gene match: 9. The CDR3 is made up of 14 amino acids. Germline V gives CDR1 LNHDA, CDR2 SQIVND (reference sequence). Here the CDR3 DNA reads TGTGCCAGTATCCCAGCGGGACCGCTCAATGAGCAGTTCTTC. This encodes CASIPAGPLNEQFF.

This chain joins TRBV6-5 and TRBJ1-6; a weak D match, TRBD1 (6 bases). This CDR3 spans 14 amino acids. The germline gives CDR1 MNHEY, CDR2 SVGAGI. The germline V and J ends were trimmed by 4 bases and 9 bases, with 13 bases remaining between them. CDR3 loop: CASSSPGVSSPLHF. CDR3 sequence (DNA): TGTGCCAGCAGTTCACCAGGGGTGAGTTCACCCCTCCACTTT.

The chain carries TRBV18 and TRBJ2-5, with 12 bases that match TRBD2. Germline assignment: CDR1 KGHSH and CDR2 LQKENI. The CDR3 covers 15 residues. V trimming: 3 bases; J trimming: 4 bases; junction bases outside the gene matches: 3. The CDR3 region has the DNA TGTGCCAGCTCACCCCGACTAGCGGGGGCAGAGACCCAGTACTTC. Its protein is CASSPRLAGAETQYF. The full variable domain, rest sourced from reference TRBV18 and TRBJ2-5, is NAGVMQNPRHLVRRRGQEARLRCSPMKGHSHVYWYRQLPEEGLKFMVYLQKENIIDESGMPKERFSAEFPKEGPSILRIQQVVRGDSAAYFCASSPRLAGAETQYFGPGTRLLVL.

V usage is TRBV30 and J usage is TRBJ1-1; D is undetermined. Germline CDR1 reads GTSNPN; CDR2 reads SVGIG (reference sequence). The CDR3 spans 15 residues. V lost 3 bases and J 5 bases, leaving 19 bases between the germline ends. CDR3 sequence: CAWRAPPAGWTEAFF. CDR3 coding DNA: TGTGCCTGGAGGGCCCCTCCGGCAGGATGGACTGAAGCTTTCTTT. Based on the CDR3 plus reference TRBV30 and TRBJ1-1, the full variable domain is SQTIHQWPATLVQPVGSPLSLECTVEGTSNPNLYWYRQAAGRGLQLLFYSVGIGQISSEVPQNLSASRPQDRQFILSSKKLLLSDSGFYLCAWRAPPAGWTEAFFGQGTRLTVV.

The CDR3 sequence: CASSLSYGEKLFF. The CDR3 DNA reads as TGTGCCAGCAGCTTAAGCTACGGGGAAAAACTGTTTTTT. V gene TRBV7-3 combines with J gene TRBJ1-4; D is unclear. Per germline, CDR1 SGHTA and CDR2 FQGTGA. CDR3 size: 13 residues. The V gene lost 1 base and the J gene lost 8 bases, with 8 bases spanning the gap.

This chain links TRBV6-1 with TRBJ2-7, with D perhaps matching TRBD1 (5 bases). The CDR3 runs to 16 residues. Germline V gene sequence: CDR1 MNHNS, CDR2 SASEGT. V lost 4 bases and J lost 0, with 16 bases in between. CDR3 in amino acids: CASSGRRQPDSYEQYF. The CDR3 region has the DNA TGTGCCAGCAGTGGCCGCCGACAGCCCGACTCCTACGAGCAGTACTTC.

The chain employs TRBV6-5 and TRBJ1-4; D might be TRBD1 (6 bases). The V end was cut by 5 bases, the J end by 6 bases, with 13 bases between. CDR1 is MNHEY and CDR2 is SVGAGI in the germline V gene. The length of the CDR3 is 14 residues. This CDR3 reads CASSNQGIDEKLFF. The CDR3 DNA follows: TGTGCCAGCAGTAATCAGGGGATTGATGAAAAACTGTTTTTT.

The chain is built from TRBV6-6 and TRBJ2-7; weak D call: TRBD2 (7 bases). With 10 bases removed from V and 5 bases from J, the gap between germline ends came to 15 bases. This CDR3 contains 12 residues. CDR1 is MNHNY and CDR2 is SVGAGI in the germline V gene (reference sequence). The CDR3 region has the DNA TGTGCCACCTTGGGGGGGCGCAACGAGCAGTACTTC. Translation: CATLGGRNEQYF.

The genes are TRBV5-6 and TRBJ1-1, with 7 bases matching TRBD1. Losses at the gene ends were 3 bases for V and 6 bases for J; bases not matched to a gene: 5. The CDR3 has 13 residues. Germline assignment: CDR1 SGHDT and CDR2 YYEEEE. The CDR3 DNA sequence: TGTGCCAGCAGCTCCGACAGGGAATCTGAAGCTTTCTTT. Protein: CASSSDRESEAFF.

The rearrangement links TRBV6-1 to TRBJ1-2; 7 nucleotides line up with TRBD1. The V gene's germline CDR1 is MNHNS and CDR2 SASEGT. The CDR3 totals 15 residues. Trimming took 1 base from V and 4 from J; bases not matched to a gene: 6. The CDR3 DNA sequence: TGTGCCAGCAGTGAAGGGTTCGGGACAGCCTATGGCTACACCTTC. This gives the protein CASSEGFGTAYGYTF.

The chain has TRBV2 and TRBJ2-1; 11 nucleotides agree with TRBD1. V lost 6 bases to trimming and J lost 5 bases; unmatched junction nucleotides: 6. The CDR3 has 15 amino acids. Germline assignment: CDR1 SNHLY and CDR2 FYNNEI. CDR3 nucleotide sequence: TGTGCCAGCAGGGTACGGGACAGGGGGGACAATGAGCAGTTCTTC. It translates to CASRVRDRGDNEQFF.

This clone has only one observation. This chain links TRBV13 with TRBJ2-3, with 7 bases aligning to TRBD1. The J segment lost 6 bases and the V segment lost 8 bases, leaving 5 bases of the junction unmatched. Per the germline V gene, CDR1 is PRHDT and CDR2 is FYEKMQ (reference sequence). This CDR3 has 12 amino acids. CDR3 in DNA: TGTGCCAGCGGGGACAGATCTGATACGCAGTATTTT. Protein sequence: CASGDRSDTQYF.

The chain is built from TRBV18 and TRBJ2-7; 9 nucleotides align to TRBD2. The CDR3 length is 16 residues. V lost 2 bases and J lost 0; bases outside the gene matches: 5. Germline CDR1 and CDR2: KGHSH and LQKENI. For the CDR3, the DNA is TGTGCCAGCTCACCAATGACTAGCGGAAACTCCTACGAGCAGTACTTC. This encodes CASSPMTSGNSYEQYF.

V gene TRBV7-2 combines with J gene TRBJ1-2; 9 nucleotides line up with TRBD1. V was clipped by 5 bases and J by 8 bases; unmatched bases: 9. The germline CDR1 and CDR2 sequences are SGHTA and FQGNSA. This CDR3 contains 14 residues. DNA of the CDR3: TGTGCCAGCAGCACCCGGACAGGGGTGCCCGGCTACACCTTC. This gives the protein CASSTRTGVPGYTF.

This clone was counted once. V gene TRBV18 combines with J gene TRBJ1-3; D may be TRBD1 (6 bases). Germline V gene sequence: CDR1 KGHSH, CDR2 LQKENI. Between the trimmed V and J ends, which lost 2 bases and 0 bases, there was a span of 11 bases. CDR3 length: 16 amino acids. The CDR3 here is CASSPGTPDSGNTIYF. Written as DNA, the CDR3 is TGTGCCAGCTCACCAGGGACACCCGACTCTGGAAACACCATATATTTT.